In this sample, the clone carrying this TCR beta chain turned up once. Looked up from germline, CDR1 is SGHDT and CDR2 is YYEEEE. The CDR3 contains 14 residues. Between the trimmed V and J ends, which lost 4 bases and 5 bases, there was a span of 15 bases. The repertoire was sequenced with immunoSEQ multiplex PCR; TCRdb's copy has only in-frame clones and lacks some. The sample contains approximately 110,000 clones, roughly 91% of which appear only once. This entry belongs to a study of T cell responses to AZD1222 COVID-19 vaccine. The TCR sequence derives from an adult in good health. The chain employs TRBV5-6 and TRBJ1-2; D is ambiguous. Material: peripheral blood, obtained on day 0 of AZD1222 vaccination. The CDR3 nucleotides are TGTGCCAGCAGCCCCTCAGAGGTTCCTTATGGCTACACCTTC. Its translation is CASSPSEVPYGYTF.